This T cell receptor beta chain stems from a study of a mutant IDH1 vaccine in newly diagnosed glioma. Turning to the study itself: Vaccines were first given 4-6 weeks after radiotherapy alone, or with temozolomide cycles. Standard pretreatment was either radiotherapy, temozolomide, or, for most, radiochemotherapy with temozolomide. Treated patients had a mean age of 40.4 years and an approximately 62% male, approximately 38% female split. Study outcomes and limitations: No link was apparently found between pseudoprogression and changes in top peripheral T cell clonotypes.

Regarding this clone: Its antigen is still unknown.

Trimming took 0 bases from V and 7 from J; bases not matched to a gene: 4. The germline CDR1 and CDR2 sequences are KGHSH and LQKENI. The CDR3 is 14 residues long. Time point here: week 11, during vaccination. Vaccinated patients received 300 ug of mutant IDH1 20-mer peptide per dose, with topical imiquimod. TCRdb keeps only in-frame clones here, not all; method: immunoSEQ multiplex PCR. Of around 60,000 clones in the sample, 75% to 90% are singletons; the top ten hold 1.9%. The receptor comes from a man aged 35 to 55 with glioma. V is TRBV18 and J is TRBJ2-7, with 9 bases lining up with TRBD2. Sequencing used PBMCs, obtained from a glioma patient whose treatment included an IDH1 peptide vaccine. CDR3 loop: CASSPPTSGREQYF. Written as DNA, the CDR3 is TGTGCCAGCTCACCACCGACTAGCGGTAGGGAGCAGTACTTC.